Shown below are 10 T cell receptor beta chains from a single sample sequenced in a study of T cell repertoires in cytomegalovirus infection. No antigens are known for them. TCRdb passed the reads through MiXCR, listing each CDR3 protein once. Found here are 700,000 to 850,000 distinct CDR3 sequences, around a third of them singletons; the top ten hold around 11%. The sequencing used cultured CD8+ T cells from PBMCs, collected from culture after CMV antigen stimulation. These receptors originate from a human donor in good health (CMV status not recorded). Some clones in this sample may be carry-over from other donors' samples.

This clonotype was counted a single time. The V gene is TRBV2, the J gene TRBJ2-5, with a weak D call TRBD1 (6 bases). This CDR3 has 15 amino acids. Germline CDR1 is SNHLY and CDR2 is FYNNEI. Trimming removed 5 bases from V and 4 bases from J, with 17 bases in between. The CDR3 here is CASSSRDTSIETQYF. In DNA, the CDR3 is TGTGCCAGCAGTTCTCGGGACACCTCGATAGAGACCCAGTACTTC.

This clonotype was counted only a few times. The chain joins TRBV12-3 or TRBV12-4 to TRBJ2-1; D possibly corresponds to TRBD1 (7 bases). CDR3 length: 15 residues. The V end lost 2 bases, the J end lost 6 bases, and 14 bases lay between the germline ends. The CDR3 reads CASSLQRRDSNEQFF. DNA for the CDR3: TGTGCCAGCAGTTTACAGCGGCGGGACAGCAATGAGCAGTTCTTC.

The chain links TRBV18 to TRBJ2-3, with D unclear. The V and J ends lost 3 bases and 6 bases respectively, with 13 bases between them. The CDR3 has 14 residues. Germline CDR1 is KGHSH and CDR2 is LQKENI. The CDR3 protein is CASSPLGEGDTQYF. Here the CDR3 DNA reads TGTGCCAGCTCACCCCTGGGCGAAGGGGATACGCAGTATTTT.

This clonotype was found a few times. The genes are TRBV6-4 and TRBJ1-1, with a possible D match to TRBD1 (5 bases). V was shortened by 3 bases and J by 1 base, with 12 bases between the two germline ends. The CDR3 runs 15 residues. The germline V gene has CDR1 MRHNA and CDR2 SNTAGT. The CDR3 reads CASSESPTGNTEAFF. The DNA for the CDR3 is TGTGCCAGCAGTGAGTCCCCTACAGGGAACACTGAAGCTTTCTTT.

The chain recombines TRBV12-3 or TRBV12-4 with TRBJ2-1, with D perhaps TRBD2 (7 bases). The V end was cut by 6 bases, the J end by 5 bases, with 17 bases between. The CDR3 runs to 15 residues. The CDR3 region has the DNA TGTGCCAGCAGCTCCCGAGGGGGGGGAGACAATGAGCAGTTCTTC. Protein product: CASSSRGGGDNEQFF.

This clonotype occurred a few times. The rearrangement uses TRBV12-3 or TRBV12-4 and TRBJ1-1; TRBD1 matches 9 bases. The J segment lost 5 bases and the V segment lost 6 bases, leaving 7 bases of the junction unmatched. The CDR3 is 14 amino acids. Here the CDR3 DNA reads TGTGCCAGCAGCGAGGACAGGGGCATTACTGAAGCTTTCTTT. Translated, it gives CASSEDRGITEAFF.

The rearrangement joins TRBV4-3 to TRBJ1-6; TRBD1 might be the D (6 bases). Germline CDR1 reads LGHNA; CDR2 reads YSLEER. The CDR3 runs to 15 residues. The V and J ends lost 1 base and 9 bases respectively, with 13 bases between them. This CDR3 reads CASSQGSRGPSPLHF. The CDR3 DNA sequence: TGCGCCAGCAGCCAAGGTAGCAGGGGCCCTTCACCCCTCCACTTT.

The chain recombines TRBV6-1 with TRBJ2-1, with 7 positions matching TRBD2. The CDR3 has 14 amino acids. Germline V gene lookup returns CDR1 MNHNS and CDR2 SASEGT. The J segment lost 7 bases and the V segment lost 2 bases, leaving 5 bases of the junction unmatched. The CDR3 loop reads CASSELAALNEQFF. CDR3 coding DNA: TGTGCCAGCAGTGAACTAGCGGCTTTGAATGAGCAGTTCTTC.

J is TRBJ2-1 and V is TRBV20-1, with D possibly being TRBD1 (6 bases). The V end was cut by 6 bases, the J end by 3 bases, with 15 bases between. Germline V gene lookup returns CDR1 DFQATT and CDR2 SNEGSKA (reference sequence). The CDR3 is 14 residues long. CDR3 nucleotide sequence: TGCAGTGCCAATTATCGGACAGTCTACAATGAGCAGTTCTTC. It specifies CSANYRTVYNEQFF.

The chain combines TRBV12-3 or TRBV12-4 with TRBJ1-6; D gene unclear. The CDR3 totals 17 residues. With 1 base removed from V and 0 bases from J, the gap between germline ends came to 10 bases. The CDR3 reads CASSLGSGSSYNSPLHF. DNA for the CDR3: TGTGCCAGCAGTTTAGGTTCGGGGAGCTCCTATAATTCACCCCTCCACTTT.